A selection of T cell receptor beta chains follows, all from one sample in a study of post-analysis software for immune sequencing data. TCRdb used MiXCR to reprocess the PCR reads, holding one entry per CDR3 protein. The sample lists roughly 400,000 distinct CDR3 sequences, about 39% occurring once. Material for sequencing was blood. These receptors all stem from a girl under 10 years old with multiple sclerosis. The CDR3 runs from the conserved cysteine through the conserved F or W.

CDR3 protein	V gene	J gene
CASSLIIAGQGAVRTEAFF	TRBV7-6	TRBJ1-1
CASSHQPGTLHF	TRBV4-2	TRBJ1-6
CASSTARGTEAFF	TRBV7-3	TRBJ1-1
CASSSGQSSTGSNQPQHF	TRBV7-9	TRBJ1-5
CASSERRGYQETQYF	TRBV6-1	TRBJ2-5
CASSLFTGGRYNEQFF	TRBV5-8	TRBJ2-1
CASKGYRATGELFF	TRBV14	TRBJ2-2
CASSLMGFSNQPQHF	TRBV12-3/TRBV12-4	TRBJ1-5
CASSLNGIQDEQYF	TRBV7-3	TRBJ2-7
CSARRPSDYEQYF	TRBV20-1	TRBJ2-7
CASSQDWSLRGRAYEQYF	TRBV4-2	TRBJ2-7
CASSHASGTGTQYF	TRBV4-3	TRBJ2-3